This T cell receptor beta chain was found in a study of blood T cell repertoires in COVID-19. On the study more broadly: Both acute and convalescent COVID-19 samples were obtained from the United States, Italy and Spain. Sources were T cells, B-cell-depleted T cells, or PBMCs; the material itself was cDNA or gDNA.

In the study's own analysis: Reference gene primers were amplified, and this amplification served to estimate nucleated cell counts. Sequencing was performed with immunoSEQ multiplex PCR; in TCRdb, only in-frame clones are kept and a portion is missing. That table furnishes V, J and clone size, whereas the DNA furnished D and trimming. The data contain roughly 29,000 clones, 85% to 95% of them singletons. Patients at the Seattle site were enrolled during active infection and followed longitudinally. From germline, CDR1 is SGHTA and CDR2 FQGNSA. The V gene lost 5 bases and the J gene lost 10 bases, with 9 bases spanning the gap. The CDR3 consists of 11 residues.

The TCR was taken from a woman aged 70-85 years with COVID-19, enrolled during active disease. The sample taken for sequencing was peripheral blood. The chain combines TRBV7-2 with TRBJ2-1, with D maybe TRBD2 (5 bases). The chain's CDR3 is CASSASGEQFF. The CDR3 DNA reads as TGTGCCAGCAGCGCGAGCGGAGAGCAGTTCTTC.